Shown below are 12 T cell receptor beta chains from a single sample sequenced in a study of cytomegalovirus exposure and HLA in healthy donors. Both 60 Vbeta primers and 13 Jbeta primers went into the PCR. The repertoire was sequenced with immunoSEQ multiplex PCR; TCRdb's copy has only in-frame clones and lacks some. The table lists 150,000 to 200,000 clones, roughly 79% of them singletons. Sequencing was performed on PBMCs. Source of these receptors: a man aged 18 to 30 in good health and CMV-seropositive.

The J gene is TRBJ1-1, the V gene TRBV6-5; 8 nucleotides agree with TRBD1. Germline values: CDR1 MNHEY, CDR2 SVGAGI. The CDR3 sequence is 16 residues long. The V segment lost 4 bases and the J segment 10 bases; nucleotides outside the gene matches: 17. CDR3 region: CASSSGQALYTLGAFF. The CDR3 DNA reads TGTGCCAGCAGTTCGGGACAGGCCCTATATACACTGGGAGCTTTCTTT.

In regard to this clone: The junction departs from germline at one end; a sequencing error may be responsible. As DNA, the CDR3 is TGTGCCAGCAGCCCCGGGAGGGGCCAGGGTGAAACTTTCTTT. Protein sequence: CASSPGRGQGETFF. This chain joins TRBV9 and TRBJ1-1, with D tentatively TRBD1 (5 bases). The length of the CDR3 is 14 residues. Germline V gene lookup returns CDR1 SGDLS and CDR2 YYNGEE.

The table lists this clone with a count of one. Other DNA sequences in the same sample also yield this CDR3. The chain couples TRBV27 to TRBJ1-1; possible D gene TRBD1, 6 bases. V was clipped by 6 bases and J by 5 bases, with 13 bases between them. The CDR3 sequence is 13 residues long. CDR1 is MNHEY and CDR2 is SMNVEV in the germline V gene (reference sequence). CDR3: CASSLGALTEAFF. The CDR3 DNA reads as TGTGCCAGCAGCTTGGGGGCTTTAACTGAAGCTTTCTTT.

This clone was recorded only once. This sequence joins TRBV10-3 and TRBJ2-7; 9 nucleotides align to TRBD1. The CDR3 covers 14 residues. Trimming at V came to 6 bases and at J to 4 bases, leaving 7 bases not matched to a gene. Looked up from germline, CDR1 is ENHRY and CDR2 is SYGVKD. The CDR3 region is CAIRDPGQGYEQYF. Written as DNA, the CDR3 is TGTGCCATCAGGGACCCGGGACAGGGTTACGAGCAGTACTTC.

The chain recombines TRBV4-2 with TRBJ2-1; D perhaps matches TRBD2 (5 bases). V lost 0 bases and J lost 5, with 8 bases in between. Germline loops: CDR1 LGHNA, CDR2 YNFKEQ. This CDR3 is 14 amino acids long. CDR3 in DNA: TGTGCCAGCAGCCAAGATCCCGGGGACAATGAGCAGTTCTTC. Its protein product is CASSQDPGDNEQFF.

V usage is TRBV11-1 and J usage is TRBJ2-1; a possible D gene is TRBD2 (6 bases). Germline CDR1 and CDR2: SGHAT and FQDESV (reference sequence). The CDR3 has 16 amino acids. Trimming stripped 5 bases from V and 4 bases from J, with 18 bases between. The CDR3 DNA reads TGTGCCAGCAGCGATTATTTGGCGGGAAAGTACAATGAGCAGTTCTTC. As protein: CASSDYLAGKYNEQFF.

V is TRBV7-2 and J is TRBJ1-1; 7 positions match TRBD1. The CDR3 is made up of 12 amino acids. V lost 5 bases and J lost 7; bases outside the gene matches: 4. Looked up from germline, CDR1 is SGHTA and CDR2 is FQGNSA. The CDR3 coding sequence is TGTGCCAGCAGCCAGACAGGGTATGAAGCTTTCTTT. Amino acids: CASSQTGYEAFF.

The rearrangement joins TRBV25-1 to TRBJ2-2; 8 bases are shared with TRBD1. There are 17 residues in the CDR3. V trimming: 4 bases; J trimming: 3 bases; junction bases outside the gene matches: 10. The germline gives CDR1 MGHDK, CDR2 SYGVNS. The CDR3 sequence: CASSGPRTGSYTGELFF. The CDR3 DNA follows: TGTGCCAGCAGTGGTCCCAGGACAGGGAGTTACACCGGGGAGCTGTTTTTT.

The chain carries TRBV9 and TRBJ1-2; a possible D gene is TRBD1 (5 bases). This CDR3 region has 12 residues. CDR1 is SGDLS and CDR2 is YYNGEE in the germline V gene. V was clipped by 6 bases and J by 0 bases, with 6 bases between them. The CDR3: CASMDTNYGYTF. The CDR3, as DNA: TGTGCCAGCATGGACACTAACTATGGCTACACCTTC.

This clone has only one observation. V gene TRBV19 combines with J gene TRBJ2-1; D not certain. This CDR3 region has 13 residues. The germline gives CDR1 LNHDA, CDR2 SQIVND (reference sequence). V was pared by 5 bases and J by 3 bases, with 8 bases between. The CDR3 sequence is CASSPGVYNEQFF. CDR3 bases: TGTGCCAGTAGTCCCGGAGTCTACAATGAGCAGTTCTTC.

The V and J genes are TRBV4-3 and TRBJ2-2, with TRBD2 matching 11 bases. The ends lost 3 bases at V and 5 bases at J; junction bases unmatched: 2. This CDR3 has 15 residues. Germline CDR1 and CDR2: LGHNA and YSLEER. In nucleotides, the CDR3 is TGCGCCAGCAGCCAGGGGACTAGCGGAACCGGGGAGCTGTTTTTT. Translated: CASSQGTSGTGELFF.

The chain is built from TRBV14 and TRBJ1-1, with unresolved D. CDR1 and CDR2 from the germline V gene are SGHDN and FVKESK. The CDR3 has 12 amino acids. The V and J ends lost 4 bases and 5 bases respectively, with 8 bases between them. This CDR3 is CASSPSLTEAFF. The CDR3 DNA is TGTGCCAGCAGCCCGAGTTTGACTGAAGCTTTCTTT.